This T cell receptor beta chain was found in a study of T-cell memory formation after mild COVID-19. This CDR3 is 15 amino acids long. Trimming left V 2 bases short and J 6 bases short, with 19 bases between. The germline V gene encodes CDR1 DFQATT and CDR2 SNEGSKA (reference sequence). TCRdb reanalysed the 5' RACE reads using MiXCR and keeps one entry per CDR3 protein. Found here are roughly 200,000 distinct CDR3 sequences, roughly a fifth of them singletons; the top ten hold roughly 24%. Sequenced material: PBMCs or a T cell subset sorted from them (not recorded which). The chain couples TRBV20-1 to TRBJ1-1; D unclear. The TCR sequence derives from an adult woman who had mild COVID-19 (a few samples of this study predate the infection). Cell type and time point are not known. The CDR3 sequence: CSARPKSSGIPEAFF. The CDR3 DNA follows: TGCAGTGCTAGACCAAAATCCTCCGGTATACCTGAAGCTTTCTTT.